This record covers a single T cell receptor (beta chain). The sample belongs to a study of T cells in Graves' hyperthyroidism and ophthalmopathy. The CDR3 contains 16 residues. V was pared by 6 bases and J by 4 bases, with 18 bases between. The investigators amplified TCR beta CDR3 regions from RNA transcripts. Carried out on the TCR CDR3, a first-round RT-PCR used the HTBI primer set. One entry per CDR3 protein, called by TCRdb with MiXCR from the multiplex PCR reads. The sample records 300,000 or so distinct CDR3 sequences, 15% to 20% being singletons. The V gene is TRBV12-3 or TRBV12-4, the J gene TRBJ1-4; D is ambiguous. Sequenced sample: blood. The TCR sequence derives from a woman between 45 and 60 years old with Graves' hyperthyroidism. The CDR3, as DNA: TGTGCCAGCAGGTCGGGCCGATGGCCAAATAATGAAAAACTGTTTTTT. Amino acids: CASRSGRWPNNEKLFF.